This TCR beta chain was sequenced for a study of control samples from healthy donors and cancer patients. The CDR3 has 12 amino acids. The V gene lost 3 bases and the J gene lost 5 bases, with 4 bases spanning the gap. The protocol was immunoSEQ multiplex PCR, while the TCRdb copy is restricted to in-frame clones and leaves out a portion. The sample shows about 40,000 clones, about 93% of them seen only once. The TCR sequence derives from a woman in her forties or fifties in good health. Material for sequencing was blood. The chain recombines TRBV12-3 or TRBV12-4 with TRBJ1-4; the D is unclear. CDR3 sequence (DNA): TGTGCCAGCAGTTTCACAAATGAAAAACTGTTTTTT. Its protein product is CASSFTNEKLFF.